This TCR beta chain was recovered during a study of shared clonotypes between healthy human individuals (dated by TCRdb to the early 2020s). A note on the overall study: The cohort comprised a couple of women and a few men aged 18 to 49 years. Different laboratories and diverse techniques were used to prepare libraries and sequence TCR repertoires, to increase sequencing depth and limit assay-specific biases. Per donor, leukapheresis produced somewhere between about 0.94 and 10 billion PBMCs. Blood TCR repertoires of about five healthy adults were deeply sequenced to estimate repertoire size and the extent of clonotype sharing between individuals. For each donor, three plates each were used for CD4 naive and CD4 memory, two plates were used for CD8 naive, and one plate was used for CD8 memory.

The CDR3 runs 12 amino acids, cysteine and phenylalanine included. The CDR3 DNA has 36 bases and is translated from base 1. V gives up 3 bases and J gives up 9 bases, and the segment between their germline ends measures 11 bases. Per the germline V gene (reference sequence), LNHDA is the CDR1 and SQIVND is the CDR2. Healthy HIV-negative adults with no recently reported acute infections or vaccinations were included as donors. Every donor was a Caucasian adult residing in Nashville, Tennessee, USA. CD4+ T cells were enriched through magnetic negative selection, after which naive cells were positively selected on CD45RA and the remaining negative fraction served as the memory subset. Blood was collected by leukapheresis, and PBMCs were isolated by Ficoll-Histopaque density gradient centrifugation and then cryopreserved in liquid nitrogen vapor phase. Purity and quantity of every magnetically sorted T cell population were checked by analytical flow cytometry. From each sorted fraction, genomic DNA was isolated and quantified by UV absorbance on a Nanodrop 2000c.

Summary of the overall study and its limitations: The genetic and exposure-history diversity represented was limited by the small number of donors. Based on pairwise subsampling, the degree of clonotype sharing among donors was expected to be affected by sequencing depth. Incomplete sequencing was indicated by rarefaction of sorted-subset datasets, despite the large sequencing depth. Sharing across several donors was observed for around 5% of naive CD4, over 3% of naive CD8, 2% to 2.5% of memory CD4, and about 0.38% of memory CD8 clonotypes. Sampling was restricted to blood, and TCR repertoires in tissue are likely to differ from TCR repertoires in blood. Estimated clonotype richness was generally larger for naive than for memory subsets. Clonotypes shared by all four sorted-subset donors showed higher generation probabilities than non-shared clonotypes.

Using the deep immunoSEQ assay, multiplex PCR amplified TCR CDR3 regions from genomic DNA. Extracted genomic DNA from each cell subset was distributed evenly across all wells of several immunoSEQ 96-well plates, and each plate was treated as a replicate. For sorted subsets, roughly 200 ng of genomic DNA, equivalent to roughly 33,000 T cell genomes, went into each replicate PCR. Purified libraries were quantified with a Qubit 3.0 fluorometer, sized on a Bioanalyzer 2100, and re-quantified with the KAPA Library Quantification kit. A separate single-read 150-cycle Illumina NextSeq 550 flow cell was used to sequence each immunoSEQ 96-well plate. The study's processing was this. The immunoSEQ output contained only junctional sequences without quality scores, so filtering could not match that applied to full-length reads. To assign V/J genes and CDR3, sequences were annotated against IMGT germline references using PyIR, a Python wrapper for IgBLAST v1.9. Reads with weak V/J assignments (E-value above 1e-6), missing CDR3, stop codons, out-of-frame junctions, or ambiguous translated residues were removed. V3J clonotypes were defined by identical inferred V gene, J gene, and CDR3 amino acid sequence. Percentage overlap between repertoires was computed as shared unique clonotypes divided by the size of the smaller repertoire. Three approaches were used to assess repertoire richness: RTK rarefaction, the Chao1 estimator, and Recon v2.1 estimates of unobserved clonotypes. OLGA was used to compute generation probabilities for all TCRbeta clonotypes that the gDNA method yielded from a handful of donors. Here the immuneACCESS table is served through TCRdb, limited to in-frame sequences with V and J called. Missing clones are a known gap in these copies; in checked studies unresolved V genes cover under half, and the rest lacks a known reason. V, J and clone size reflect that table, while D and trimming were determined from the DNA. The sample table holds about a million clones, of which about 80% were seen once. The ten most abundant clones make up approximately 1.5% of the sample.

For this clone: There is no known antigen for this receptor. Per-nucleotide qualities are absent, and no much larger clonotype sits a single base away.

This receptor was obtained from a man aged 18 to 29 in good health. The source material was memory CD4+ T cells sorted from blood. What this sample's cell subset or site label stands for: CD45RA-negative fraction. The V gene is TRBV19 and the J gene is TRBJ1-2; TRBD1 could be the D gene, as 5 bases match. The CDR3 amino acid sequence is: CASSMQGLSYTF. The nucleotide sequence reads TGTGCCAGTAGTATGCAGGGTTTGAGCTACACCTTC.